The clone carrying this TCR beta chain was seen only a few times. What it binds is not known. This specimen comes from a study of T-cell reconstitution after alpha-beta-depleted transplantation in children. Points from the study as a whole: Roughly two months post-transplant, alpha-beta T cells reportedly originated from several hundred graft clones that had expanded. TCRbeta diversity was high at day 60 in some patients (a result of surviving recipient T cells and thymic progenitors). Fresh T-cell production supplied most of the T-cell counts and diversity seen one year after transplant.

This CDR3 is built from 15 residues. The ends lost 3 bases at V and 2 bases at J; junction bases unmatched: 5. Germline V lookup: CDR1 SGHNT, CDR2 YYREEE (reference sequence). It was with unique molecular identifiers that the TCRbeta library was prepared. TCRdb re-called the PCR reads with MiXCR, one entry per CDR3 protein. The sample holds about a million distinct CDR3 sequences; 25% to 30% are singletons and the top ten take about 28%. This chain links TRBV5-4 with TRBJ2-7; 10 positions match TRBD1. This clonotype was sampled from a boy under two years old who had a stem cell transplant for SCID, so the T cells may come from the graft donor. The source material was PBMCs, mostly from graft donor cells, sampled 360 days after TCRalphabeta/CD19-depleted stem cell transplant. The CDR3 DNA reads TGTGCCAGCAGCTCCGGGGACAGGGGCACCTACGAGCAGTACTTC. It translates to CASSSGDRGTYEQYF.